Described below is a single T cell receptor (beta chain) sequence and its context. Its matching antigen is unknown. TCRdb keeps only in-frame clones here, not all; method: immunoSEQ multiplex PCR. The sample carries roughly 58,000 clones, approximately 88% recorded once. This sample is drawn from a study of OX40 agonist ivuxolimab in advanced cancers. Study in general: Each dose-escalation patient presented with hepatocellular carcinoma, melanoma, renal cell or head and neck cancer. Notes on the study in general: Mean expanded clone counts were higher in CD8+ than CD4+ T cells.

This CDR3 has 12 amino acids. Trimming shortened V by 3 bases and J by 3 bases, and 4 bases separated the two germline ends. Germline CDR1 and CDR2: LNHNV and YYDKDF (reference sequence). This chain joins TRBV15 and TRBJ2-3, with unresolved D. This specimen consisted of CD4+ or CD8+ T cells sorted from blood, obtained in a trial of the OX40 agonist ivuxolimab. This clonotype originated in an adult with an advanced solid tumor such as melanoma, head and neck, liver or kidney cancer. CDR3 in DNA: TGTGCCACCAGCAGCCAGACAGATACGCAGTATTTT. It specifies CATSSQTDTQYF.